This T cell receptor (beta chain) was recorded in a study of cytomegalovirus exposure and HLA in healthy donors. Study conclusions and caveats: A few CMV-associated chains were confirmed in vitro to be specific for CMV antigens.

Primers: 60 Vbeta forward and 13 Jbeta reverse. The method was immunoSEQ multiplex PCR; TCRdb's version includes in-frame clones alone and lacks a portion of them. The table shows about 140,000 clones, with over 75% occurring only once. CDR1 MNHNY and CDR2 SVGAGI come from the germline V gene (reference sequence). The CDR3 spans 12 residues. Trimming cost V 6 bases and J 8 bases, with 10 bases left between them. For this clone: Its antigen is still unknown.

The sequence was obtained from a female donor in good health and CMV-seronegative. This rearrangement joins TRBV6-6 to TRBJ1-4; tentatively, D is TRBD1 (5 bases). The sample was PBMCs. Here the CDR3 reads CASSLDSEKLFF. The CDR3 region has the DNA TGTGCCAGCAGCTTAGACAGCGAAAAACTGTTTTTT.